The 32 T cell receptor beta chains given below trace back to one sample, sequenced in a study of shared clonotypes between healthy human individuals. CD45RO-negative, CCR7-positively selected cells formed the naive CD8 fraction, excluding terminally differentiated effector memory CD45RA+ cells. Produced via immunoSEQ multiplex PCR; TCRdb's table is partial and in-frame only. The repertoire holds about 1,800,000 clones, roughly 95% seen once, with roughly 1.2% in the top ten. The sample consisted of naive CD8+ T cells sorted from blood. Every receptor here comes from a man aged 18 to 29 in good health.

The chain has TRBV12-5 and TRBJ2-5; D uncertain. The germline gives CDR1 LGHNT, CDR2 FRNRAP. Trimming left V 1 base short and J 5 bases short, with 17 bases between. This CDR3 spans 16 amino acids. As DNA, the CDR3 is TGTGCTAGTGGTTTGGGGACCTCGGTATTTGGGGAGACCCAGTACTTC. Its protein is CASGLGTSVFGETQYF.

This rearrangement joins TRBV30 to TRBJ1-3; D is unresolved. Per the germline V gene, CDR1 is GTSNPN and CDR2 is SVGIG (reference sequence). The V end lost 5 bases, the J end lost 0 bases, and 8 bases lay between the germline ends. The CDR3 spans 13 residues. CDR3: CAWQESSGNTIYF. The CDR3 DNA follows: TGTGCCTGGCAGGAGAGCTCTGGAAACACCATATATTTT.

The chain recombines TRBV4-3 with TRBJ1-2; 8 bases are shared with TRBD1. There are 16 residues in the CDR3. V gave up 2 bases and J gave up 8 bases; unmatched junction bases: 13. CDR1 is LGHNA, CDR2 YSLEER, per germline. The CDR3 loop is CASSQLAGTGLEGYTF. Written as DNA, the CDR3 is TGCGCCAGCAGCCAACTCGCCGGGACAGGATTGGAGGGCTACACCTTC.

This chain joins TRBV30 and TRBJ2-3, with 8 bases aligning to TRBD2. The V gene end was trimmed by 3 bases and the J gene end by 4 bases; junction bases not matched to a gene: 6. The germline gives CDR1 GTSNPN, CDR2 SVGIG (reference sequence). CDR3 size: 14 residues. The CDR3 DNA follows: TGTGCCTGGAGGCGACGGGGGGGCCCAGATACGCAGTATTTT. This gives the protein CAWRRRGGPDTQYF.

As DNA, the CDR3 is TGTGCCAGCAGCGAGTGGGTGGGAAACGAGCAGTACTTC. This sequence encodes CASSEWVGNEQYF. The V and J genes are TRBV9 and TRBJ2-7; D uncertain. The CDR3 runs to 13 residues. V shed 3 bases and J shed 5 bases, with 12 bases lying between them. Germline V lookup: CDR1 SGDLS, CDR2 YYNGEE.

V is TRBV5-6 and J is TRBJ2-7; 10 bases map to TRBD2. Unmatched junction bases numbered 10, after V lost 0 bases and J lost 7 bases. The CDR3 has 16 residues. Germline CDR1 and CDR2: SGHDT and YYEEEE. The CDR3 DNA reads TGTGCCAGCAGCTTGGCCTCAGCGGGAGGGTGGTTTGAGCAGTACTTC. Residues: CASSLASAGGWFEQYF.

With regard to this clone: The same CDR3 arises from other DNA sequences in this sample as well. The V call is TRBV7-6, the J call TRBJ2-1; D uncertain. Germline CDR1 SGHVS, CDR2 FNYEAQ. The ends were cut back, 1 base at V and 0 bases at J, with 7 bases in the middle. This CDR3 is 15 amino acids long. CDR3 sequence reads: CASSLDRDSYNEQFF. CDR3 coding DNA: TGTGCCAGCAGCTTAGACAGAGACTCCTACAATGAGCAGTTCTTC. Filled out from reference TRBV7-6 and TRBJ2-1, the complete variable domain reads GAGVSQSPRYKVTKRGQDVALRCDPISGHVSLYWYRQALGQGPEFLTYFNYEAQQDKSGLPNDRFSAERPEGSISTLTIQRTEQRDSAMYRCASSLDRDSYNEQFFGPGTRLTVL.

Comment on this clone: The DNA is left out, because the CDR3 cannot be placed on it with certainty; the CDR3 is given as TCRdb lists it. The rearrangement links TRBV21-1 to TRBJ2-2; the table assigns TRBD1, which was not confirmed against the DNA. TRBV21-1 represents a pseudogene. The CDR3 is 16 residues long, counting both termini. The CDR3 sequence: CASNLVGQGNTGELFF.

Comment on this clone: The same CDR3 is also encoded by other DNA sequences in this sample. This chain connects TRBV28 to TRBJ2-1; the D is unclear. CDR1 is MDHEN, CDR2 SYDVKM, per germline. V was shortened by 3 bases and J by 4 bases, with 4 bases between the two germline ends. CDR3 size: 12 residues. The CDR3: CASSLRYNEQFF. CDR3 coding DNA: TGTGCCAGCAGTTTGCGATACAATGAGCAGTTCTTC.

V is TRBV2 and J is TRBJ2-2; D is undetermined. The germline gives CDR1 SNHLY, CDR2 FYNNEI. V lost 4 bases, J lost 0 bases, and 12 bases lay in between. The length of the CDR3 is 16 residues. The CDR3, as DNA: TGTGCCAGCAGTGGTCCAACACTCGCGAACACCGGGGAGCTGTTTTTT. The encoded protein is CASSGPTLANTGELFF.

This chain links TRBV27 with TRBJ1-1; TRBD1 is a possible D gene (5 bases). This CDR3 is built from 16 residues. Germline CDR1 MNHEY, CDR2 SMNVEV (reference sequence). Trimming took off 5 bases at V and 2 bases at J, with 18 bases between the two ends. The CDR3: CASSQPQWGINTEAFF. In DNA form, the CDR3 reads TGTGCCAGCAGTCAACCCCAATGGGGGATTAACACTGAAGCTTTCTTT.

The chain recombines TRBV11-2 with TRBJ2-5, with D possibly being TRBD2 (6 bases). CDR1 is SGHAT, CDR2 FQNNGV, per germline. Trimming pared 0 bases from V and 4 bases from J, leaving 12 bases between. The CDR3 loop spans 15 amino acids. CDR3 sequence reads: CASSLDLWGGETQYF. In DNA, the CDR3 is TGTGCCAGCAGCTTAGATCTTTGGGGAGGAGAGACCCAGTACTTC. The complete variable domain, with remaining parts taken from reference TRBV11-2 and TRBJ2-5, reads EAGVAQSPRYKIIEKRQSVAFWCNPISGHATLYWYQQILGQGPKLLIQFQNNGVVDDSQLPKDRFSAERLKGVDSTLKIQPAKLEDSAVYLCASSLDLWGGETQYFGPGTRLLVL.

This clone was seen a single time. This chain joins TRBV5-4 and TRBJ2-7; D remains ambiguous. Trimming stripped 0 bases from V and 5 bases from J, with 12 bases between. The length of the CDR3 is 14 residues. Germline CDR1 is SGHNT and CDR2 is YYREEE (reference sequence). The CDR3 DNA is TGTGCCAGCAGCTTGGAAGGAGTAATCCACGAGCAGTACTTC. Translation gives CASSLEGVIHEQYF.

This clone was observed a single time. J is TRBJ1-1 and V is TRBV6-5, with 7 bases lining up with TRBD1. The CDR3 spans 15 residues. The V segment lost 3 bases and the J segment 2 bases; nucleotides outside the gene matches: 6. The V gene's germline CDR1 is MNHEY and CDR2 SVGAGI. CDR3 protein: CASSYGDRENTEAFF. CDR3 DNA: TGTGCCAGCAGTTATGGGGACAGAGAAAACACTGAAGCTTTCTTT.

The V call is TRBV19, the J call TRBJ1-1, with 10 bases matching TRBD1. From germline, CDR1 is LNHDA and CDR2 SQIVND (reference sequence). V lost 6 bases to trimming and J lost 3 bases; unmatched junction nucleotides: 10. The CDR3 length is 16 residues. CDR3 DNA sequence: TGTGCCAGTAGCCTCCTACGCGGACAGGGGGACACTGAAGCTTTCTTT. Its translation: CASSLLRGQGDTEAFF.

V is TRBV19 and J is TRBJ2-7, with a weak D call TRBD1 (5 bases). The ends were cut back, 3 bases at V and 2 bases at J, with 8 bases in the middle. The CDR3 loop spans 13 amino acids. The germline CDR1 and CDR2 sequences are LNHDA and SQIVND (reference sequence). DNA for the CDR3: TGTGCCAGTAGTATCGGACACCCCTACGAGCAGTACTTC. It encodes CASSIGHPYEQYF.

The chain has TRBV7-2 and TRBJ2-1; 7 bases agree with TRBD2. The germline V gene has CDR1 SGHTA and CDR2 FQGNSA. CDR3 length: 14 amino acids. Trimming cost V 2 bases and J 7 bases; bases outside gene matches: 5. CDR3 nucleotides: TGTGCCAGCAGCTTACGCGGGGGAGGGAATGAGCAGTTCTTC. It encodes CASSLRGGGNEQFF. The complete variable domain, with remaining parts taken from reference TRBV7-2 and TRBJ2-1, reads GAGVSQSPSNKVTEKGKDVELRCDPISGHTALYWYRQSLGQGLEFLIYFQGNSAPDKSGLPSDRFSAERTGGSVSTLTIQRTQQEDSAVYLCASSLRGGGNEQFFGPGTRLTVL.

The sample holds a few counts of this clone. The chain carries TRBV6-6 and TRBJ1-2; D may be TRBD1 (5 bases). The germline gives CDR1 MNHNY, CDR2 SVGAGI (reference sequence). V gave up 2 bases and J gave up 7 bases, with 14 bases separating them. The CDR3 extends over 14 amino acids. CDR3 nucleotide sequence: TGTGCCAGCAGTTACAGTGAGGGGAGCGGTGGCTACACCTTC. Its translation is CASSYSEGSGGYTF.

This chain uses TRBV27 with TRBJ2-2, with TRBD2 identical over 7 bases. Germline values: CDR1 MNHEY, CDR2 SMNVEV (reference sequence). The CDR3 is made up of 16 amino acids. The V segment lost 5 bases and the J segment 4 bases; nucleotides outside the gene matches: 10. This CDR3 is CASSPPLAEPTGELFF. CDR3 in DNA: TGTGCCAGCAGTCCTCCCCTAGCGGAACCCACCGGGGAGCTGTTTTTT.

The CDR3 is CASSSDREVKNIQYF. For the CDR3, the DNA is TGTGCCAGCAGCTCCGACAGGGAGGTCAAAAACATTCAGTACTTC. The chain recombines TRBV28 with TRBJ2-4; D perhaps matches TRBD1 (7 bases). Trimming left V 6 bases short and J 3 bases short, with 15 bases between. Germline CDR1 MDHEN, CDR2 SYDVKM. There are 15 residues in the CDR3. Full variable domain (rest looked up from reference TRBV28 and TRBJ2-4): DVKVTQSSRYLVKRTGEKVFLECVQDMDHENMFWYRQDPGLGLRLIYFSYDVKMKEKGDIPEGYSVSREKKERFSLILESASTNQTSMYLCASSSDREVKNIQYFGAGTRLSVL.

This chain joins TRBV10-3 and TRBJ2-3; a weak D match, TRBD2 (5 bases). V was trimmed by 3 bases and J by 0 bases, leaving 10 bases between them. Germline V gene data show CDR1 as ENHRY and CDR2 as SYGVKD. CDR3 length: 15 amino acids. CDR3: CAISELEKSTDTQYF. DNA for the CDR3: TGTGCCATCAGTGAACTAGAGAAGAGCACAGATACGCAGTATTTT.

This sequence joins TRBV5-4 and TRBJ1-2, with D perhaps TRBD1 (5 bases). The V gene's germline CDR1 is SGHNT and CDR2 YYREEE (reference sequence). The CDR3 length is 14 residues. The V end lost 3 bases, the J end lost 2 bases, and 11 bases lay between the germline ends. The CDR3 reads CASSSDRTNYGYTF. In DNA form, the CDR3 reads TGTGCCAGCAGCTCTGACAGAACCAACTATGGCTACACCTTC.

V usage is TRBV28 and J usage is TRBJ1-5; no clear D gene. This CDR3 is 16 amino acids long. The V end was cut by 5 bases, the J end by 8 bases, with 22 bases between. Germline V gene lookup returns CDR1 MDHEN and CDR2 SYDVKM. The DNA of the CDR3 is TGTGCCAGCAGTCCCCGGGAGCCCTCATATGCGGAGCCCCAGCATTTT. Encoded protein: CASSPREPSYAEPQHF.

The chain carries TRBV6-1 and TRBJ2-5, with 7 bases aligning to TRBD2. The germline V gene encodes CDR1 MNHNS and CDR2 SASEGT. V shed 3 bases and J 3 bases; nucleotides not matched to a gene: 7. CDR3 length: 15 amino acids. CDR3 sequence (DNA): TGTGCCAGCAGTGACCATCGGCTAGCGGAAGAGACCCAGTACTTC. Translated: CASSDHRLAEETQYF.

In DNA, the CDR3 is TGCGCCAGCAGCCAGGACCCGGACAGGGAGTTACCTGAAGCTTTCTTT. Amino acids: CASSQDPDRELPEAFF. V is TRBV4-1 and J is TRBJ1-1; the match to TRBD1 covers 8 bases. This CDR3 has 16 amino acids. With V trimmed by 3 bases and J by 6 bases, 12 bases remained unmatched. From germline, CDR1 is MGHRA and CDR2 YSYEKL.

The V call is TRBV6-6, the J call TRBJ2-7, with D uncertain. V was trimmed by 6 bases and J by 7 bases, leaving 7 bases between them. Per the germline V gene, CDR1 is MNHNY and CDR2 is SVGAGI (reference sequence). The CDR3 sequence is 10 residues long. The CDR3 DNA reads TGTGCCAGCAGCGCCGGGGAGCAGTACTTC. It yields the protein CASSAGEQYF.

Regarding this clone: Other DNA variants within this sample encode the same CDR3. J is TRBJ2-7 and V is TRBV10-3; tentatively, D is TRBD2 (6 bases). CDR3 length: 15 amino acids. Germline V gene sequence: CDR1 ENHRY, CDR2 SYGVKD. V lost 0 bases and J lost 3, with 12 bases in between. CDR3 sequence: CAISESTGGIYEQYF. The CDR3 coding sequence is TGTGCCATCAGTGAGTCCACCGGGGGAATCTACGAGCAGTACTTC.

This rearrangement joins TRBV7-8 to TRBJ2-7; a possible D gene is TRBD2 (5 bases). The CDR3 is 12 amino acids. Germline loops: CDR1 SGHVS, CDR2 FQNEAQ. Between the trimmed V and J ends, which lost 1 base and 6 bases, there was a span of 7 bases. The DNA for the CDR3 is TGTGCCAGCAGCTTAGTCGGGGTCGAGCAGTACTTC. Translating it yields CASSLVGVEQYF.

This chain joins TRBV29-1 and TRBJ2-7; the D gene is possibly TRBD1 (5 bases). The V gene's germline CDR1 is SQVTM and CDR2 ANQGSEA. V gave up 6 bases and J gave up 1 base, with 13 bases separating them. The CDR3 runs 13 residues. The CDR3 loop reads CSVQGSGSYEQYF. The CDR3 DNA is TGCAGCGTGCAGGGTAGTGGATCCTACGAGCAGTACTTC.

This clone was recorded only once. The chain's CDR3 is CASSDYMGNEQFF. In nucleotides, the CDR3 is TGTGCCAGTAGTGATTACATGGGCAATGAGCAGTTCTTC. V and J are TRBV19 and TRBJ2-1; no firm D call. Per the germline V gene, CDR1 is LNHDA and CDR2 is SQIVND (reference sequence). The CDR3 runs 13 residues. Between the trimmed V and J ends, which lost 5 bases and 6 bases, there was a span of 11 bases.

This sequence joins TRBV14 and TRBJ1-2; TRBD1 matches at 7 bases. Germline lookup yields CDR1 SGHDN and CDR2 FVKESK. This CDR3 has 16 residues. V shed 2 bases, J shed 3 bases, and the junction held 9 bases outside the gene matches. The CDR3 sequence: CASSQRFRQGDYGYTF. The DNA of the CDR3 is TGTGCCAGCAGCCAACGATTTCGACAGGGAGACTATGGCTACACCTTC. Full variable domain (rest looked up from reference TRBV14 and TRBJ1-2): EAGVTQFPSHSVIEKGQTVTLRCDPISGHDNLYWYRRVMGKEIKFLLHFVKESKQDESGMPNNRFLAERTGGTYSTLKVQPAELEDSGVYFCASSQRFRQGDYGYTFGSGTRLTVV.

The chain couples TRBV7-3 to TRBJ2-3; 8 bases map to TRBD1. V was pared by 4 bases and J by 4 bases, with 19 bases of the junction left unmatched. Germline CDR1 SGHTA, CDR2 FQGTGA. This CDR3 comprises 19 residues. The CDR3 region is CASSSPGQESSPRADTQYF. The CDR3 DNA reads TGTGCCAGCAGCTCACCGGGACAGGAATCCTCACCGAGGGCAGATACGCAGTATTTT.